This is a list of T cell receptor beta chains from one sample in a study of cytomegalovirus exposure and HLA in healthy donors. Assay used: immunoSEQ multiplex PCR; TCRdb lists only in-frame clones, some missing. The sample records about 96,000 clones, around 80% being singletons. What was sequenced was PBMCs. Receptors were obtained from a man under 40 in good health and CMV-seronegative. The CDR3 runs from the conserved cysteine through the conserved F or W. Each record gives: J gene, V gene, clone size, D gene, CDR3 DNA, CDR3 protein. A D gene is named only where the DNA matches it firmly. The size of a clone is reported for some rows only, either as once, few or many, or as a class for expanded clones.

TRBJ1-4 | TRBV30 | few | NA | TGTGCCTGGAGTGTACAAGGGGCGATTAATGAAAAACTGTTTTTT | CAWSVQGAINEKLFF
TRBJ2-6 | TRBV9 | NA | NA | TGTGCCAGCCGCGATGAGAGGCGTAGAGCTGGGGCCAACGTCCTGACTTTC | CASRDERRRAGANVLTF
TRBJ2-4 | TRBV5-6 | NA | NA | TGTGCCAGCAGCTTTGGGGGGGCCAAAAACATTCAGTACTTC | CASSFGGAKNIQYF
TRBJ2-4 | TRBV2 | once | NA | TGTGCCAGCAGTGAGGGATTCGCAGGGTTAGACAAAAACATTCAGTACTTC | CASSEGFAGLDKNIQYF
TRBJ2-5 | TRBV28 | NA | TRBD1 | TGTGCCAGCGAGGGGGCGGAAGAGACCCAGTACTTC | CASEGAEETQYF
TRBJ2-5 | TRBV5-1 | few | NA | TGCGCCAGCAGCTTGGGTACAGGGTTCCAAGAGACCCAGTACTTC | CASSLGTGFQETQYF
TRBJ1-1 | TRBV19 | NA | TRBD1 | TGTGCCAGTAGTGGACAGGGACCCACTGAAGCTTTCTTT | CASSGQGPTEAFF
TRBJ1-2 | TRBV7-3 | NA | NA | TGTGCCAGCAGCCCCTTCGGAGGTCAGAGAGGCTACACCTTC | CASSPFGGQRGYTF
TRBJ2-3 | TRBV27 | NA | TRBD2 | TGTGCCAGCAGTTCTGTCCGAGGGTCTAGCGGGGGGGCCTACGTCCCAGATACGCAGTATTTT | CASSSVRGSSGGAYVPDTQYF
TRBJ1-6 | TRBV4-2 | NA | NA | TGTGCCAGCAGCCTTGACGGGGAGACCAATTCACCCCTCCACTTT | CASSLDGETNSPLHF
TRBJ2-7 | TRBV4-3 | once | TRBD1 | TGCGCCAGCAGTCAGGGGGCTAGGAAGTACGAGCAGTACTTC | CASSQGARKYEQYF
TRBJ2-1 | TRBV19 | NA | TRBD2 | TGTGCCAGTAGTATAGGGGTTGGGCTAGCGGGGCGGGATGAGCAGTTCTTC | CASSIGVGLAGRDEQFF
TRBJ1-5 | TRBV6-5 | NA | NA | TGTGCCAGCAGTTCAGGTGATGCCAATCAGCCCCAGCATTTT | CASSSGDANQPQHF
TRBJ2-7 | TRBV28 | NA | NA | TGTGCCAGCAGTTCCACGTACCGTTGGGGGACTGACGTCGGGCACGAGCAGTACTTC | CASSSTYRWGTDVGHEQYF
TRBJ2-1 | TRBV29-1 | once | TRBD1 | TGCAGCGTTCCAGGGGGCGACAACTACAATGAGCAGTTCTTC | CSVPGGDNYNEQFF
TRBJ1-6 | TRBV7-9 | NA | NA | TGTGCCAGCAGCCGCAACTCGGACACAACCTATAATTCACCCCTCCACTTT | CASSRNSDTTYNSPLHF
TRBJ1-1 | TRBV5-1 | NA | TRBD1 | TGCGCCAGCAGCTCCAGGGGGTGGACTGAAGCTTTCTTT | CASSSRGWTEAFF
TRBJ1-6 | TRBV12-5 | NA | NA | TGTGCTAGTGGTCTCCGCTTCGGGACACCTGAAGTGCTGGGTAGTTACAATTCACCCCTCCACTTT | CASGLRFGTPEVLGSYNSPLHF
TRBJ1-5 | TRBV7-8 | NA | NA | TGTGCCAGCAGCTCCGCGGAGCAAAGCAATCAGCCCCAGCATTTT | CASSSAEQSNQPQHF
TRBJ1-6 | TRBV6-5 | NA | TRBD1 | TGTGCCAGCAGCCCGGGACAGGGTAATTCACCCCTCCACTTT | CASSPGQGNSPLHF
TRBJ2-7 | TRBV5-6 | NA | NA | TGTGCCAGCAGCTCGATGGGCCCATCACTGAACTCCTACGAGCAGTACTTC | CASSSMGPSLNSYEQYF
TRBJ2-2 | TRBV6-5 | NA | TRBD1 | TGTGCCATCGGGACAGGGGGGAACACCGGGGAGCTGTTTTTT | CAIGTGGNTGELFF
TRBJ2-7 | TRBV30 | NA | NA | TGTGCCTGGAGTGGACAGCCGCCTTACGAGCAGTACTTC | CAWSGQPPYEQYF
TRBJ2-3 | TRBV30 | NA | TRBD2 | TGTGCCTGGAGTCGTCTAGCGGGGGGGATAGATACGCAGTATTTT | CAWSRLAGGIDTQYF
TRBJ1-5 | TRBV9 | NA | NA | TGTGCCAGCAGCGTAGATAAGCGGGCTCAGCCCCAGCATTTT | CASSVDKRAQPQHF
TRBJ2-4 | TRBV7-9 | NA | NA | TGTGCCAGCAGCTTAGCGACGTTACAGGGTATAGCCAAAAACATTCAGTACTTC | CASSLATLQGIAKNIQYF
TRBJ1-5 | TRBV6-5 | NA | NA | TGTGCCAGCAGTTACTCTCCAAATAGCAATCAGCCCCAGCATTTT | CASSYSPNSNQPQHF
TRBJ1-5 | TRBV7-2 | NA | NA | TGTGCCAGCAGCTTACGAGGTGGTACCGAGCAGCCCCAGCATTTT | CASSLRGGTEQPQHF
TRBJ2-2 | TRBV13 | NA | TRBD1 | TGTGCCAGCAGACAAGAACAGGGGGACACCGGGGAGCTGTTTTTT | CASRQEQGDTGELFF
TRBJ1-2 | TRBV4-1 | NA | TRBD1 | TGCGCCAGCAGCCAACCTGGAGCGGGGGGTCCTGGACAGGCGTATGGCTACACCTTC | CASSQPGAGGPGQAYGYTF
TRBJ1-1 | TRBV18 | few | NA | TGTGCCAGCTCACCAATAGGAGAGCGTGAAGCTTTCTTT | CASSPIGEREAFF
TRBJ2-2 | TRBV6-5 | once | NA | TGTGCCAGCCTAGGACTTACGAACACCGGGGAGCTGTTTTTT | CASLGLTNTGELFF
TRBJ1-6 | TRBV30 | NA | TRBD1 | TGTGCCTGGGGTCAACAGGGGGGATATAATTCACCCCTCCACTTT | CAWGQQGGYNSPLHF
TRBJ2-2 | TRBV14 | once | NA | TGTGCCAGCAGCCAAGTCGAAGGCCAGGGTGGCACCGGGGAGCTGTTTTTT | CASSQVEGQGGTGELFF
TRBJ1-5 | TRBV19 | NA | TRBD1 | TGTGCCAGTAGCCGACAGGGGGATCAGCCCCAGCATTTT | CASSRQGDQPQHF
TRBJ2-7 | TRBV2 | NA | TRBD1 | TGTGCCAGCAGTGAAGCGCTGGGACAGGACCCCGCCGAGCAGTACTTC | CASSEALGQDPAEQYF
TRBJ2-3 | TRBV11-3 | NA | TRBD2 | TGTGCCAGCAGCTTAAAGTTAGCGGGAACTAGCACAGATACGCAGTATTTT | CASSLKLAGTSTDTQYF